The rows below give T cell receptor beta chains drawn from one sample of a study of blood T cell repertoires in COVID-19. Libraries were prepared by immunoSEQ multiplex PCR; TCRdb keeps only in-frame clonotypes and omits some of them. The sample contains about 430,000 clones, nearly 90% of which appear only once. The sequenced sample consisted of PBMCs or T cells enriched from blood (not recorded which). The receptors shown here come from a woman younger than 35 who had been exposed to COVID-19. Both conserved end residues are part of each CDR3. The order of the fields is clone size, D gene, J gene, V gene, CDR3 length, CDR3 protein, CDR3 DNA. A D gene is named only where the DNA matches it firmly. Size values are once, few and many counts, or a class for expanded clones, and some rows have none.

clone_size: few; d_call: -; j_call: TRBJ1-3; v_call: TRBV7-9; cdr3_length: 15; cdr3_aa: CASSLDLRVGNTIYF; cdr3_nt: TGTGCCAGCAGCCTGGACCTCAGGGTGGGAAACACCATATATTTT
clone_size: -; d_call: TRBD2; j_call: TRBJ2-3; v_call: TRBV24-1; cdr3_length: 17; cdr3_aa: CATSDFSGGSDADTQYF; cdr3_nt: TGTGCCACCAGTGATTTTAGTGGCGGGAGTGACGCAGATACGCAGTATTTT
clone_size: once; d_call: -; j_call: TRBJ1-1; v_call: TRBV7-9; cdr3_length: 15; cdr3_aa: CASSLIGAGATEAFF; cdr3_nt: TGTGCCAGCAGCTTAATCGGGGCAGGGGCCACTGAAGCTTTCTTT
clone_size: -; d_call: TRBD2; j_call: TRBJ2-3; v_call: TRBV19; cdr3_length: 17; cdr3_aa: CASSIRRSGIGTDTQYF; cdr3_nt: TGTGCCAGTAGTATCCGGCGTAGCGGGATAGGCACAGATACGCAGTATTTT
clone_size: -; d_call: TRBD1; j_call: TRBJ2-3; v_call: TRBV7-8; cdr3_length: 14; cdr3_aa: CASSLGQTTDTQYF; cdr3_nt: TGTGCCAGCAGCTTGGGACAGACCACAGATACGCAGTATTTT
clone_size: once; d_call: TRBD1; j_call: TRBJ1-5; v_call: TRBV19; cdr3_length: 14; cdr3_aa: CASGTVNSNQPQHF; cdr3_nt: TGTGCCAGTGGGACAGTAAATAGCAATCAGCCCCAGCATTTT
clone_size: once; d_call: -; j_call: TRBJ2-1; v_call: TRBV28; cdr3_length: 15; cdr3_aa: CASTILVSSYNEQFF; cdr3_nt: TGTGCCAGCACTATACTAGTCAGCTCCTACAATGAGCAGTTCTTC
clone_size: -; d_call: -; j_call: TRBJ2-7; v_call: TRBV18; cdr3_length: 14; cdr3_aa: CASSPRDLHYEQYF; cdr3_nt: TGTGCCAGCTCACCACGGGACTTACACTACGAGCAGTACTTC
clone_size: -; d_call: -; j_call: TRBJ2-1; v_call: TRBV6-5; cdr3_length: 15; cdr3_aa: CASSYRERSYNEQFF; cdr3_nt: TGTGCCAGCAGTTACCGCGAGCGTTCTTACAATGAGCAGTTCTTC
clone_size: -; d_call: -; j_call: TRBJ1-2; v_call: TRBV6-5; cdr3_length: 13; cdr3_aa: CASSLDTNYGYTF; cdr3_nt: TGTGCCAGCAGTCTCGATACAAACTATGGCTACACCTTC
clone_size: -; d_call: -; j_call: TRBJ2-3; v_call: TRBV9; cdr3_length: 16; cdr3_aa: CASSPRHRGGGNTQYF; cdr3_nt: TGTGCCAGCAGCCCCCGGCATCGCGGGGGCGGAAATACGCAGTATTTT
clone_size: -; d_call: TRBD2; j_call: TRBJ2-1; v_call: TRBV19; cdr3_length: 13; cdr3_aa: CASLAGGRNEQFF; cdr3_nt: TGTGCCAGTCTAGCGGGAGGAAGGAATGAGCAGTTCTTC
clone_size: -; d_call: TRBD1; j_call: TRBJ1-1; v_call: TRBV6-2/TRBV6-3; cdr3_length: 16; cdr3_aa: CASSPPLGRGPREAFF; cdr3_nt: TGTGCCAGCAGCCCTCCCCTGGGCAGGGGGCCGCGTGAAGCTTTCTTT
clone_size: once; d_call: TRBD2; j_call: TRBJ2-5; v_call: TRBV7-9; cdr3_length: 14; cdr3_aa: CASSLAGGQETQYF; cdr3_nt: TGTGCCAGCAGTTTAGCGGGGGGTCAAGAGACCCAGTACTTC
clone_size: -; d_call: TRBD1; j_call: TRBJ1-1; v_call: TRBV6-5; cdr3_length: 14; cdr3_aa: CASSKTGENTEAFF; cdr3_nt: TGTGCCAGCAGCAAGACAGGGGAGAACACTGAAGCTTTCTTT
clone_size: -; d_call: -; j_call: TRBJ2-3; v_call: TRBV18; cdr3_length: 16; cdr3_aa: CASSPRAGAGTDTQYF; cdr3_nt: TGTGCCAGCTCACCACGGGCGGGGGCCGGCACAGATACGCAGTATTTT
clone_size: -; d_call: TRBD1; j_call: TRBJ2-1; v_call: TRBV14; cdr3_length: 15; cdr3_aa: CASSPRQGSNNEQFF; cdr3_nt: TGTGCCAGCAGCCCCCGACAGGGGAGTAACAATGAGCAGTTCTTC
clone_size: -; d_call: -; j_call: TRBJ2-7; v_call: TRBV19; cdr3_length: 15; cdr3_aa: CASSLGTSTGSEQYF; cdr3_nt: TGTGCCAGTAGTCTCGGCACCTCCACAGGGTCCGAGCAGTACTTC
clone_size: -; d_call: -; j_call: TRBJ1-6; v_call: TRBV7-9; cdr3_length: 14; cdr3_aa: CASSVDIYNSPLHF; cdr3_nt: TGTGCCAGCAGCGTAGACATCTATAATTCACCCCTCCACTTT
clone_size: -; d_call: -; j_call: TRBJ1-6; v_call: TRBV6-2/TRBV6-3; cdr3_length: 12; cdr3_aa: CASSYEGGALHF; cdr3_nt: TGTGCCAGCAGTTACGAAGGGGGGGCCCTCCACTTT
clone_size: few; d_call: -; j_call: TRBJ2-3; v_call: TRBV6-5; cdr3_length: 13; cdr3_aa: CASSAGGLDTQYF; cdr3_nt: TGTGCCAGCAGCGCCGGGGGATTAGATACGCAGTATTTT
clone_size: -; d_call: TRBD1; j_call: TRBJ1-6; v_call: TRBV5-1; cdr3_length: 21; cdr3_aa: CASSLVGQSVGFDSYNSPLHF; cdr3_nt: TGCGCCAGCAGCTTGGTGGGACAGTCGGTTGGATTCGACTCCTATAATTCACCCCTCCACTTT
clone_size: -; d_call: -; j_call: TRBJ2-7; v_call: TRBV5-1; cdr3_length: 13; cdr3_aa: CASSVRDSYEQYF; cdr3_nt: TGCGCCAGCAGCGTCAGGGATTCCTACGAGCAGTACTTC
clone_size: -; d_call: -; j_call: TRBJ2-3; v_call: TRBV27; cdr3_length: 13; cdr3_aa: CASSQTGMDTQYF; cdr3_nt: TGTGCCAGCAGCCAAACCGGGATGGATACGCAGTATTTT
clone_size: -; d_call: TRBD1; j_call: TRBJ1-6; v_call: TRBV14; cdr3_length: 18; cdr3_aa: CASSQDSRQGGYNSPLHF; cdr3_nt: TGTGCCAGCAGCCAAGATTCTCGACAGGGCGGCTATAATTCACCCCTCCACTTT
clone_size: once; d_call: TRBD1; j_call: TRBJ1-2; v_call: TRBV4-3; cdr3_length: 15; cdr3_aa: CASSQGTGIFYGYTF; cdr3_nt: TGCGCCAGCAGCCAGGGGACAGGCATTTTCTATGGCTACACCTTC
clone_size: -; d_call: TRBD1; j_call: TRBJ2-1; v_call: TRBV28; cdr3_length: 16; cdr3_aa: CASSRTTGDAYNEQFF; cdr3_nt: TGTGCCAGCAGTCGGACCACAGGGGACGCCTACAATGAGCAGTTCTTC
clone_size: -; d_call: TRBD1; j_call: TRBJ1-2; v_call: TRBV4-2; cdr3_length: 15; cdr3_aa: CASSQDHRTGVGYTF; cdr3_nt: TGTGCCAGCAGCCAAGATCATCGGACAGGGGTTGGCTACACCTTC
clone_size: -; d_call: -; j_call: TRBJ1-3; v_call: TRBV9; cdr3_length: 15; cdr3_aa: CASSVATGSGNTIYF; cdr3_nt: TGTGCCAGCAGCGTAGCGACAGGCTCTGGAAACACCATATATTTT
clone_size: -; d_call: TRBD1; j_call: TRBJ1-2; v_call: TRBV6-5; cdr3_length: 14; cdr3_aa: CASRRSGTGVGYTF; cdr3_nt: TGTGCCAGCAGAAGATCCGGGACAGGGGTTGGCTACACCTTC
clone_size: -; d_call: TRBD2; j_call: TRBJ2-5; v_call: TRBV7-3; cdr3_length: 15; cdr3_aa: CASSVTSGEAETQYF; cdr3_nt: TGTGCCAGCAGCGTGACTAGCGGGGAGGCGGAGACCCAGTACTTC
clone_size: many; d_call: -; j_call: TRBJ1-1; v_call: TRBV5-4; cdr3_length: 12; cdr3_aa: CASSLDISEAFF; cdr3_nt: TGTGCCAGCAGCTTGGACATCTCTGAAGCTTTCTTT
clone_size: -; d_call: TRBD2; j_call: TRBJ2-7; v_call: TRBV27; cdr3_length: 18; cdr3_aa: CASSPQGLIAGEKYEQYF; cdr3_nt: TGTGCCAGCAGTCCCCAAGGTCTGATAGCGGGAGAAAAGTACGAGCAGTACTTC
clone_size: -; d_call: TRBD2; j_call: TRBJ2-1; v_call: TRBV7-9; cdr3_length: 15; cdr3_aa: CASSPKTSGNNEQFF; cdr3_nt: TGTGCCAGCAGCCCGAAGACTAGCGGGAACAATGAGCAGTTCTTC
clone_size: -; d_call: -; j_call: TRBJ1-1; v_call: TRBV13; cdr3_length: 14; cdr3_aa: CASSLGQSNTEAFF; cdr3_nt: TGTGCCAGCAGCTTAGGCCAATCGAACACTGAAGCTTTCTTT
clone_size: -; d_call: TRBD1; j_call: TRBJ1-2; v_call: TRBV19; cdr3_length: 14; cdr3_aa: CASRNVDRTLGYTF; cdr3_nt: TGTGCCAGTAGAAATGTGGACAGGACGCTAGGCTACACCTTC
clone_size: -; d_call: -; j_call: TRBJ2-2; v_call: TRBV29-1; cdr3_length: 12; cdr3_aa: CSVDTYTGELFF; cdr3_nt: TGCAGCGTTGATACATACACCGGGGAGCTGTTTTTT
clone_size: -; d_call: -; j_call: TRBJ2-3; v_call: TRBV27; cdr3_length: 13; cdr3_aa: CASRKAGGDTQYF; cdr3_nt: TGTGCCAGCAGGAAGGCAGGAGGGGATACGCAGTATTTT